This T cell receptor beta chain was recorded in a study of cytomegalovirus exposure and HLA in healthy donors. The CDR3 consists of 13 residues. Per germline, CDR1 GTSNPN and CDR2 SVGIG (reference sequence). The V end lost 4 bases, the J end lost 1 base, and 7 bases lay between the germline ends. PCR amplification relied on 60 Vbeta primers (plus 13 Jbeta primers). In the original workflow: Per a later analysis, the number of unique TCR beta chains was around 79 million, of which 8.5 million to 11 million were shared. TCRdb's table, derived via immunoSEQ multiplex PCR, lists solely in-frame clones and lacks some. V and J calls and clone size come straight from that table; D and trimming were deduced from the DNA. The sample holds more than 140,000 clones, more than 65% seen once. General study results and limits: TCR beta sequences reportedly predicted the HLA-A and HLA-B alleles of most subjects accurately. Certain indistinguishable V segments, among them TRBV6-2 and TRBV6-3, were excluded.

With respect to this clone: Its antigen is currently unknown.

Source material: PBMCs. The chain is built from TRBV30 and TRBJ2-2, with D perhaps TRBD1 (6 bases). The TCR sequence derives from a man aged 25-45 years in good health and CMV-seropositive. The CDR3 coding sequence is TGTGCCTGGATGACAGGGAACACCGGGGAGCTGTTTTTT. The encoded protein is CAWMTGNTGELFF.